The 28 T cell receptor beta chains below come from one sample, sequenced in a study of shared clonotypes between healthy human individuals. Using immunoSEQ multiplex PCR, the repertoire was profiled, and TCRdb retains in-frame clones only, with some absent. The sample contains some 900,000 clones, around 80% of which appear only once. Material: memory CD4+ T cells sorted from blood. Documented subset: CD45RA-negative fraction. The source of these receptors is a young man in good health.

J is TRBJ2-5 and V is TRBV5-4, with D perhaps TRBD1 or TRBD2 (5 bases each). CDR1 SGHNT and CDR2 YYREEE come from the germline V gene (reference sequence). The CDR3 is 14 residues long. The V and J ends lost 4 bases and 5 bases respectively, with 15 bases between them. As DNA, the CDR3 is TGTGCCAGCAGCCGCCCGGGGTCAGGGGAGACCCAGTACTTC. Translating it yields CASSRPGSGETQYF.

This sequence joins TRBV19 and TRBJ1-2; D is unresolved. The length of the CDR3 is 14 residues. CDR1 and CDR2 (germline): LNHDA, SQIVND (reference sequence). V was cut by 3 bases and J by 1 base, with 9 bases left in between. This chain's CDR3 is CASSMREVNYGYTF. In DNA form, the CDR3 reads TGTGCCAGTAGTATGAGGGAGGTTAACTATGGCTACACCTTC.

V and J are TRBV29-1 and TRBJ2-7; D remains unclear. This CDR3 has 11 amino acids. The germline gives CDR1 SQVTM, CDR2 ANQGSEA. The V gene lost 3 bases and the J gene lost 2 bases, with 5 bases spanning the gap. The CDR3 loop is CSVDRPYEQYF. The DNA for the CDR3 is TGCAGCGTTGACAGGCCCTACGAGCAGTACTTC.

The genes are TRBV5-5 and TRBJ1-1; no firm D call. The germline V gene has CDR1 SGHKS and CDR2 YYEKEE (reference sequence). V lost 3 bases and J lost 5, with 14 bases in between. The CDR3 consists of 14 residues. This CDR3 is CASSSHLRVTEAFF. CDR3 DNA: TGTGCCAGCAGCTCCCACCTGAGGGTAACTGAAGCTTTCTTT.

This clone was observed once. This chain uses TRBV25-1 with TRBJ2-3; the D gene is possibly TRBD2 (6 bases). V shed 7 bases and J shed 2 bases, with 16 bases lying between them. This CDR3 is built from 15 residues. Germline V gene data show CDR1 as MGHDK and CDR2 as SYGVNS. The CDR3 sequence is CASTASGLLTDTQYF. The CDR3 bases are TGTGCCAGCACCGCCTCGGGACTCCTCACAGATACGCAGTATTTT.

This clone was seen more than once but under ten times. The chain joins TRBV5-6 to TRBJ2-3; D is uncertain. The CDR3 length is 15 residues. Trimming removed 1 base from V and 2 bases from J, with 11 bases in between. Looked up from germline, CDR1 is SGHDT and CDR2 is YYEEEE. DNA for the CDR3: TGTGCCAGCAGCTTGCCGTCAGCGTACACAGATACGCAGTATTTT. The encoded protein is CASSLPSAYTDTQYF.

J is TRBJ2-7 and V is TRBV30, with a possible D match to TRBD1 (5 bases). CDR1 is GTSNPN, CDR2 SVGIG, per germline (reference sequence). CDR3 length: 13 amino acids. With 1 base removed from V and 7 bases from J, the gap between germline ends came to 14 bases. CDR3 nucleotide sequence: TGTGCCTGGAGTGGAAGGGGTTGGCAGGAGCAGTACTTC. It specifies CAWSGRGWQEQYF.

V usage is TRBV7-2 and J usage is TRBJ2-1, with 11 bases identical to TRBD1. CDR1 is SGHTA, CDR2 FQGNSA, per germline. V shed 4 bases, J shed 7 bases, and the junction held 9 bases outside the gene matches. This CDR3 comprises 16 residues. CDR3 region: CASSSGTGGMRNEQFF. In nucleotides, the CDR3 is TGTGCCAGCAGCTCGGGGACAGGGGGAATGAGGAATGAGCAGTTCTTC.

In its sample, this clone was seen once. The CDR3 coding sequence is TGTGCCAGCAGCGGGGGACTAGCTCAAGAGACCCAGTACTTC. This encodes CASSGGLAQETQYF. This chain connects TRBV9 to TRBJ2-5, with 9 bases that match TRBD2. The CDR3 totals 14 residues. The junction had 2 bases not matched to a gene; V was cut back by 3 bases and J by 2 bases. CDR1 and CDR2 (germline): SGDLS, YYNGEE.

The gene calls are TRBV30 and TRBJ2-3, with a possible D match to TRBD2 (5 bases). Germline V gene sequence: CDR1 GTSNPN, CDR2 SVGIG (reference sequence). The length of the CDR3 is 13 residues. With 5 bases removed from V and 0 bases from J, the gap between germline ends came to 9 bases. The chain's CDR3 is CAWGWTSTDTQYF. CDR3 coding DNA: TGTGCCTGGGGCTGGACTAGCACAGATACGCAGTATTTT.

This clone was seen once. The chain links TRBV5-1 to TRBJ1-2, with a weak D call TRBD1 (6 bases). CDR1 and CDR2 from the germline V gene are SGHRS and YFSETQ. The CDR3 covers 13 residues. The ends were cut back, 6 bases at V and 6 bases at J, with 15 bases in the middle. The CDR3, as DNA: TGCGCCAGCACTACAGGGTTTTTGGATGGCTACACCTTC. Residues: CASTTGFLDGYTF.

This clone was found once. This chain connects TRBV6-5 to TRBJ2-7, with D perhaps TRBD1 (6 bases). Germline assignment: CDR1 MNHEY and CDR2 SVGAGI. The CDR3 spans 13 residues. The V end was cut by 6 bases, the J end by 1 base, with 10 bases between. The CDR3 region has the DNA TGTGCCAGCAGCCAAGGACAGTCCTACGAGCAGTACTTC. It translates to CASSQGQSYEQYF.

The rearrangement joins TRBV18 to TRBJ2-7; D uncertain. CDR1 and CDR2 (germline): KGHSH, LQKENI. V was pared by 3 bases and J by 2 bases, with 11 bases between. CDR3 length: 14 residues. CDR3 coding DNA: TGTGCCAGCTCACCCTCTGCCCCTGCCTACGAGCAGTACTTC. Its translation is CASSPSAPAYEQYF.

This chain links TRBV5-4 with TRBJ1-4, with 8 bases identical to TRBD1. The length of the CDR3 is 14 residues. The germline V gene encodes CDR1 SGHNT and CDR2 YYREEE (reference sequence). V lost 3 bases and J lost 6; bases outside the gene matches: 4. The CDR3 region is CASSSGTGHEKLFF. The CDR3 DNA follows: TGTGCCAGCAGCTCCGGGACAGGCCATGAAAAACTGTTTTTT.

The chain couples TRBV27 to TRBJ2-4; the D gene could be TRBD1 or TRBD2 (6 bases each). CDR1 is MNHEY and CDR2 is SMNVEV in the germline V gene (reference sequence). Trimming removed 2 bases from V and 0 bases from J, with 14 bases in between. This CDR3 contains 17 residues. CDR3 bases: TGTGCCAGCAGTTTAAGTTTCGGGGGCCTAGCCAAAAACATTCAGTACTTC. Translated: CASSLSFGGLAKNIQYF.

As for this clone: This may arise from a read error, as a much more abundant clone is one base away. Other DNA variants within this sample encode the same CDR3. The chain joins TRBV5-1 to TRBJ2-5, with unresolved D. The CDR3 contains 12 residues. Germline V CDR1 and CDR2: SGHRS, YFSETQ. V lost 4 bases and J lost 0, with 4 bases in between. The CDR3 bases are TGCGCCAGCAGCGCGAACCAAGAGACCCAGTACTTC. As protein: CASSANQETQYF.

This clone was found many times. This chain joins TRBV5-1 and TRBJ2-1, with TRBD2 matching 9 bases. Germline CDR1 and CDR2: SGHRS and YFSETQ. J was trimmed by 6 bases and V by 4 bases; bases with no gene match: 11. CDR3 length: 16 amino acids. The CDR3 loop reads CASSPRGSGRINEQFF. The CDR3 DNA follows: TGCGCCAGCAGCCCAAGAGGGAGCGGGAGGATCAATGAGCAGTTCTTC.

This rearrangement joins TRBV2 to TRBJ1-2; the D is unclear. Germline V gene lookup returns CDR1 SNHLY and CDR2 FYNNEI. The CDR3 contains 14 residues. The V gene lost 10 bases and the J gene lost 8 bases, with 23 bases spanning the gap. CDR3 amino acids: CANPKGRDSFGYTF. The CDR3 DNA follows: TGTGCCAACCCAAAGGGTAGGGATTCGTTCGGCTACACCTTC.

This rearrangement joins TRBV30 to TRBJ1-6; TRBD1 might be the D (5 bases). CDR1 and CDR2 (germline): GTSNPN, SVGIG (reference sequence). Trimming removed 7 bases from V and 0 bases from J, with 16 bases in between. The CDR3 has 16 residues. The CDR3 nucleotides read TGTGCCTCAGACCAGGGAGGGAACTCCTATAATTCACCCCTCCACTTT. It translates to CASDQGGNSYNSPLHF.

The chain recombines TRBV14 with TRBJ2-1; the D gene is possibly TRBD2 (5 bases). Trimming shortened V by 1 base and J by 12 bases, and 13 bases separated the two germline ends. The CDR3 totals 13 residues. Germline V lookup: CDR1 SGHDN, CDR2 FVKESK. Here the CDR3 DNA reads TGTGCCAGCAGCCAAGGCGAGGGCAGTGTGCAGTTCTTC. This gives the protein CASSQGEGSVQFF. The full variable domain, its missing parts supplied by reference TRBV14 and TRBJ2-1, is EAGVTQFPSHSVIEKGQTVTLRCDPISGHDNLYWYRRVMGKEIKFLLHFVKESKQDESGMPNNRFLAERTGGTYSTLKVQPAELEDSGVYFCASSQGEGSVQFFGPGTRLTVL.

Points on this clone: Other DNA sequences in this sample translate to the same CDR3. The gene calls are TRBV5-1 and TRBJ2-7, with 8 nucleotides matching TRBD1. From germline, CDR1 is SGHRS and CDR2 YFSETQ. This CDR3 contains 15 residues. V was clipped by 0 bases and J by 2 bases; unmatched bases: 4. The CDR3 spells CASSLAGTGAYEQYF. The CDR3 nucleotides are TGCGCCAGCAGCTTGGCCGGGACAGGTGCCTACGAGCAGTACTTC.

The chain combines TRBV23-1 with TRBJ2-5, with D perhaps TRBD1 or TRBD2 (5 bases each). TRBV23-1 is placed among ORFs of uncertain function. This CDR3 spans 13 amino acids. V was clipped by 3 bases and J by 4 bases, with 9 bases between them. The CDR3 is CASSQRGLETQYF. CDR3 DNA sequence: TGCGCCAGCAGTCAGAGGGGCCTAGAGACCCAGTACTTC.

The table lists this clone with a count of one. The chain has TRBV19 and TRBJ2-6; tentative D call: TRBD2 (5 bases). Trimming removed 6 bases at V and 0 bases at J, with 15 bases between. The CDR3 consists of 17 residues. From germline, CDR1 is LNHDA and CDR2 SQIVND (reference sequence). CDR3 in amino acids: CASSQSSDASGANVLTF. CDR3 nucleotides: TGTGCCAGTAGCCAGAGTAGCGATGCCTCTGGGGCCAACGTCCTGACTTTC.

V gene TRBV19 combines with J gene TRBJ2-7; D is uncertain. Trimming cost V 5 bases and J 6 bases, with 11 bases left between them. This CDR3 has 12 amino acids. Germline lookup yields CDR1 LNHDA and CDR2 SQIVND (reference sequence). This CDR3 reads CASSDARVEQYF. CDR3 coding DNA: TGTGCCAGTAGTGACGCTCGCGTCGAGCAGTACTTC.

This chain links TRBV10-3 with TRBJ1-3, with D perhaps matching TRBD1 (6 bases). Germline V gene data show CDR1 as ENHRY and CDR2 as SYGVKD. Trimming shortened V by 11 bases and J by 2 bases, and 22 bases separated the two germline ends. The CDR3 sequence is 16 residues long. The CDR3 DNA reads TGTGCCTCAAGGGGGATGGGGCAGGGCGCTGGAAACACCATATATTTT. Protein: CASRGMGQGAGNTIYF.

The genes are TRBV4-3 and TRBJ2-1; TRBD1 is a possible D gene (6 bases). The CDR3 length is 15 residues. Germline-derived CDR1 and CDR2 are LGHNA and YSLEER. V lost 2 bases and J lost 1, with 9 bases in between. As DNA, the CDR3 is TGCGCCAGCAGCCAAAGAGGGGGTTCCTACAATGAGCAGTTCTTC. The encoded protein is CASSQRGGSYNEQFF.

The chain's CDR3 is CASTGPHEQYF. CDR3 DNA: TGTGCCAGTACAGGGCCCCACGAGCAGTACTTC. This sequence joins TRBV6-5 and TRBJ2-7; perhaps TRBD1 as D (6 bases). This CDR3 is 11 amino acids long. Trimming cost V 9 bases and J 5 bases, with 11 bases left between them. Per germline, CDR1 MNHEY and CDR2 SVGAGI.

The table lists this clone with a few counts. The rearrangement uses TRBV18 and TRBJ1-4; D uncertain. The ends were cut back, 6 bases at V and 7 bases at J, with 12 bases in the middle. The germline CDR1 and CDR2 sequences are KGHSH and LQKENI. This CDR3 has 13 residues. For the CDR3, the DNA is TGTGCCAGCTCCCTCGGGCGAGGTGAAAAACTGTTTTTT. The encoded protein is CASSLGRGEKLFF.